The 19 T cell receptor beta chains below were found in one sample sequenced in a study of Graves' ophthalmopathy and Graves' hyperthyroidism. The authors amplified TCR beta CDR3 regions, and they did so from RNA transcripts for repertoire sequencing. HTBI primers served in a first-round RT-PCR, which a second-round multiplex PCR followed. TCRdb re-called the multiplex PCR reads through MiXCR, storing one row per CDR3 protein. The table has some 400,000 distinct CDR3 sequences, about 17% seen once. Specimen: peripheral blood. The receptors come from a woman aged 18-29 years with Graves' ophthalmopathy.

Many counts were recorded for this clonotype. The V call is TRBV6-5, the J call TRBJ1-5; maybe TRBD1 (5 bases). Germline V gene data show CDR1 as MNHEY and CDR2 as SVGAGI. The CDR3 contains 16 residues. Trimming cost V 2 bases and J 3 bases, with 14 bases left between them. This chain's CDR3 is CASSYSGGGINQPQHF. For the CDR3, the DNA is TGTGCCAGCAGTTACAGTGGGGGTGGTATCAATCAGCCCCAGCATTTT.

The V and J genes are TRBV6-2 or TRBV6-3 and TRBJ2-7, with 11 nucleotides matching TRBD1. Trimming at V came to 4 bases and at J to 4 bases, leaving 3 bases not matched to a gene. The CDR3 consists of 14 residues. The germline gives CDR1 MNHEY, CDR2 SVGEGT. In DNA, the CDR3 is TGTGCCAGCAGTTGGACAGGGGGCGTATACGAGCAGTACTTC. This encodes CASSWTGGVYEQYF.

This clonotype was seen many times. The chain carries TRBV7-2 and TRBJ2-7, with TRBD2 matching over 9 bases. Germline values: CDR1 SGHTA, CDR2 FQGNSA. The CDR3 totals 16 residues. V gave up 3 bases and J gave up 0 bases; unmatched junction bases: 6. The CDR3 is CASSFFSGSLSYEQYF. In DNA form, the CDR3 reads TGTGCCAGCAGCTTTTTTAGCGGGAGTCTCTCCTACGAGCAGTACTTC.

This clonotype has a count of ten or more. The chain links TRBV4-1 to TRBJ2-7, with a possible D match to TRBD1 (6 bases). V lost 2 bases and J lost 3, with 14 bases in between. Germline V gene data show CDR1 as MGHRA and CDR2 as YSYEKL. This CDR3 region has 15 residues. CDR3 residues: CASSQTGQSIYEQYF. CDR3 DNA sequence: TGCGCCAGCAGCCAAACAGGGCAGTCCATCTACGAGCAGTACTTC.

This clonotype was counted between two and nine times. A much larger clone lies a single base off, so this may be a read error. The chain couples TRBV25-1 to TRBJ2-7, with 8 bases identical to TRBD2. The CDR3 contains 15 residues. V trimming: 1 base; J trimming: 6 bases; junction bases outside the gene matches: 8. Germline V CDR1 and CDR2: MGHDK, SYGVNS. CDR3 loop: CASSESGTRRSEQYF. CDR3 coding DNA: TGTGCCAGCAGTGAATCCGGGACTAGGCGGAGCGAGCAGTACTTC.

This clonotype has a count of ten or more. This chain joins TRBV7-9 and TRBJ1-1, with D hard to call. Germline V gene sequence: CDR1 SEHNR, CDR2 FQNEAQ (reference sequence). The CDR3 has 13 amino acids. V shed 5 bases and J shed 3 bases, with 10 bases lying between them. Here the CDR3 DNA reads TGTGCCAGCAGCCCCGGGGAATACACTGAAGCTTTCTTT. This gives the protein CASSPGEYTEAFF.

This clonotype appeared many times. This chain joins TRBV20-1 and TRBJ2-7; D is undetermined. The germline gives CDR1 DFQATT, CDR2 SNEGSKA (reference sequence). This CDR3 region has 10 residues. The V gene lost 5 bases and the J gene lost 1 base, with 3 bases spanning the gap. The CDR3 coding sequence is TGCAGTGCTCAGTCCTACGAGCAGTACTTC. It codes for CSAQSYEQYF.

This clonotype appeared many times. The gene calls are TRBV7-2 and TRBJ2-2, with a possible D match to TRBD1 (5 bases). The germline V and J ends were trimmed by 5 bases and 5 bases, with 12 bases remaining between them. The CDR3 length is 14 residues. Germline V gene lookup returns CDR1 SGHTA and CDR2 FQGNSA. CDR3 sequence: CASSPPGRTGELFF. CDR3 in DNA: TGTGCCAGCAGCCCTCCAGGGCGGACCGGGGAGCTGTTTTTT.

This clonotype was recorded at least ten times. V and J are TRBV7-2 and TRBJ1-5; TRBD1 might be the D (6 bases). V was shortened by 4 bases and J by 0 bases, with 10 bases between the two germline ends. The CDR3 loop spans 15 amino acids. Germline V lookup: CDR1 SGHTA, CDR2 FQGNSA. The CDR3 nucleotides are TGTGCCAGCAGCTCACAGGGATATAGCAATCAGCCCCAGCATTTT. Translation gives CASSSQGYSNQPQHF. Combining the CDR3 with reference TRBV7-2 and TRBJ1-5 gives the whole variable domain GAGVSQSPSNKVTEKGKDVELRCDPISGHTALYWYRQSLGQGLEFLIYFQGNSAPDKSGLPSDRFSAERTGGSVSTLTIQRTQQEDSAVYLCASSSQGYSNQPQHFGDGTRLSIL.

There are many counts of this clonotype. The gene calls are TRBV7-8 and TRBJ1-1; a possible D gene is TRBD1 (6 bases). Trimming removed 4 bases at V and 4 bases at J, with 16 bases between. The CDR3 runs 15 residues. Germline V gives CDR1 SGHVS, CDR2 FQNEAQ. The DNA for the CDR3 is TGTGCCAGCAGCTCGGGGGGCTGGGCCCCCACTGAAGCTTTCTTT. Translating gives CASSSGGWAPTEAFF.

This clonotype was observed at least ten times. This chain uses TRBV7-2 with TRBJ1-1; D gene unclear. Per germline, CDR1 SGHTA and CDR2 FQGNSA. The CDR3 length is 14 residues. V was shortened by 7 bases and J by 4 bases, with 16 bases between the two germline ends. DNA of the CDR3: TGTGCCAGCACCCCTATCCGAAAGAGCACTGAAGCTTTCTTT. Protein product: CASTPIRKSTEAFF.

This clonotype was detected many times. As DNA, the CDR3 is TGCGCCAGCAGCTCCTTGGGGCCTTCCTACGAGCAGTACTTC. It encodes CASSSLGPSYEQYF. The chain recombines TRBV5-1 with TRBJ2-7; the D gene is possibly TRBD1 (5 bases). There are 14 residues in the CDR3. Germline V lookup: CDR1 SGHRS, CDR2 YFSETQ. V was shortened by 3 bases and J by 1 base, with 11 bases between the two germline ends.

This clonotype was counted only a few times. This sequence joins TRBV6-5 and TRBJ1-1; tentatively, D is TRBD1 (6 bases). Trimming took off 2 bases at V and 0 bases at J, with 13 bases between the two ends. Germline V gives CDR1 MNHEY, CDR2 SVGAGI. The length of the CDR3 is 16 residues. The CDR3 nucleotides are TGTGCCAGCAGTTACCCTTGGGGACAATTGAACACTGAAGCTTTCTTT. It encodes CASSYPWGQLNTEAFF.

The CDR3 DNA reads TGTGCTAGTGGTTTGGTACTTAGGGGCAATAGCAATCAGCCCCAGCATTTT. It encodes CASGLVLRGNSNQPQHF. The V call is TRBV12-5, the J call TRBJ1-5; D perhaps matches TRBD1 (5 bases). Germline CDR1 is LGHNT and CDR2 is FRNRAP. V lost 0 bases to trimming and J lost 0 bases, with 12 bases between them. CDR3 size: 17 residues. Combining the CDR3 with reference TRBV12-5 and TRBJ1-5 gives the whole variable domain DARVTQTPRHKVTEMGQEVTMRCQPILGHNTVFWYRQTMMQGLELLAYFRNRAPLDDSGMPKDRFSAEMPDATLATLKIQPSEPRDSAVYFCASGLVLRGNSNQPQHFGDGTRLSIL.

In this sample, this clonotype turned up many times. A junction end diverges from the germline sequence, so it may reflect a read error. V gene TRBV6-5 combines with J gene TRBJ1-2; D is undetermined. This CDR3 region has 13 residues. Germline V gene sequence: CDR1 MNHEY, CDR2 SVGAGI. The CDR3 spells CASSLSENYGYIF. The CDR3 DNA is TGTGCCAGCAGTTTGTCGGAGAACTATGGCTACATCTTC.

This clonotype was observed at least ten times. The chain uses TRBV19 and TRBJ2-5; maybe TRBD2 (6 bases). The CDR3 extends over 14 amino acids. Germline CDR1 is LNHDA and CDR2 is SQIVND (reference sequence). Trimming took off 10 bases at V and 4 bases at J, with 19 bases between the two ends. The DNA for the CDR3 is TGTGCCACCGGGGCGGGAAAGATCGGAGAGACCCAGTACTTC. Protein sequence: CATGAGKIGETQYF.

Many counts were recorded for this clonotype. This sequence joins TRBV20-1 and TRBJ2-7; the D is unclear. V lost 1 base, J lost 2 bases, and 9 bases lay in between. Germline CDR1 and CDR2: DFQATT and SNEGSKA (reference sequence). The CDR3 extends over 13 amino acids. CDR3 bases: TGCAGTGCTAGAGTGCAGCTTCCCTACGAGCAGTACTTC. Protein product: CSARVQLPYEQYF.

This clonotype has ten or more counts. Here the CDR3 omits its conserved ending phenylalanine or tryptophan, so a read error is the likely source. It is unclear where the CDR3 begins or ends on the DNA, so no DNA is shown, and the CDR3 is as TCRdb lists it. The rearrangement links TRBV10-3 to TRBJ2-7; the table's D call, TRBD1, was not checked against the DNA. CDR1 and CDR2 from the germline V gene are ENHRY and SYGVKD. The CDR3 is 12 residues long, ends included. CDR3 protein: CAISERGTGAQL.

This clonotype was counted at least ten times. The chain uses TRBV6-2 or TRBV6-3 and TRBJ2-5; D not resolved. The CDR3 is 12 amino acids. The germline gives CDR1 MNHEY, CDR2 SVGEGT. Trimming cost V 7 bases and J 7 bases, with 13 bases left between them. Here the CDR3 reads CASNPSWGTQYF. In nucleotides, the CDR3 is TGTGCCAGCAACCCAAGCTGGGGGACCCAGTACTTC.